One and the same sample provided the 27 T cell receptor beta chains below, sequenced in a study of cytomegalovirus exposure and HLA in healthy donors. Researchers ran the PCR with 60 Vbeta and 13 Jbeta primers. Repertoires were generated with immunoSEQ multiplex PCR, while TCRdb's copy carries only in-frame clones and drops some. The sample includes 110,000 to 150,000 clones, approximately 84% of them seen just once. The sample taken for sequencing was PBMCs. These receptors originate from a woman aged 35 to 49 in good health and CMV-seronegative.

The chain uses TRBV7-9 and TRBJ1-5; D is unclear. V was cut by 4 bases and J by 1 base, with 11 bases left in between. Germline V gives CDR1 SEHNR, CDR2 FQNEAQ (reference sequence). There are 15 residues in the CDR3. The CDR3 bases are TGTGCCAGCAGCTCAATGGCGGGGAGCAATCAGCCCCAGCATTTT. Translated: CASSSMAGSNQPQHF. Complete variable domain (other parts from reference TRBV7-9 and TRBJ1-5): DTGVSQNPRHKITKRGQNVTFRCDPISEHNRLYWYRQTLGQGPEFLTYFQNEAQLEKSRLLSDRFSAERPKGSFSTLEIQRTEQGDSAMYLCASSSMAGSNQPQHFGDGTRLSIL.

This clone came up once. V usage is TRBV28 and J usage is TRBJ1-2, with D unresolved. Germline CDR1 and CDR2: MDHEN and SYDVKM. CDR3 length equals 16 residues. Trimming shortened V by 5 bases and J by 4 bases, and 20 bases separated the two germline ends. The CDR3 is CASSPRSGPDRYGYTF. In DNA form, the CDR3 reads TGTGCCAGCAGTCCACGGTCGGGTCCAGACCGCTATGGCTACACCTTC.

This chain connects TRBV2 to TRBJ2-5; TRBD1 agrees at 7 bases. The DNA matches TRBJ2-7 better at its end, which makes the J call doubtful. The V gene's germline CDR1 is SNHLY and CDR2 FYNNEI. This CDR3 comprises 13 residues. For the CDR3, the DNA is TGTGCCAGCAGTGGACAGGGTTACTACGAGCAGTACTTC. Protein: CASSGQGYYEQYF.

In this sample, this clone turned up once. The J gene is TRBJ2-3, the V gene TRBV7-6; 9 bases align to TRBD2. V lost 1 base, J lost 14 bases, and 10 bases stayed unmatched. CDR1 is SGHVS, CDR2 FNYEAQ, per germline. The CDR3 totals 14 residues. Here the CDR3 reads CASSLVVGGGRVYF. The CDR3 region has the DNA TGTGCCAGCAGCTTAGTCGTCGGTGGCGGGAGGGTGTATTTT.

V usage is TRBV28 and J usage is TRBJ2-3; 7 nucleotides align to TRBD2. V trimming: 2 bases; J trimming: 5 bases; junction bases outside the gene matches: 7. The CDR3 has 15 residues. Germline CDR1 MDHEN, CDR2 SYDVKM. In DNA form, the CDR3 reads TGTGCCAGCAGTTTAGCGGGAGAGAGAAGAGATACGCAGTATTTT. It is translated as CASSLAGERRDTQYF.

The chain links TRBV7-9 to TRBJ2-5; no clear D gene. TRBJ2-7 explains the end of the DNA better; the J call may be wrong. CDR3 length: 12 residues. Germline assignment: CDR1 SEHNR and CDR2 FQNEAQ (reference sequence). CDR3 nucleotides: TGTGCCAGCAGCTCCGAGATTTACGAGCAGTACTTC. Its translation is CASSSEIYEQYF.

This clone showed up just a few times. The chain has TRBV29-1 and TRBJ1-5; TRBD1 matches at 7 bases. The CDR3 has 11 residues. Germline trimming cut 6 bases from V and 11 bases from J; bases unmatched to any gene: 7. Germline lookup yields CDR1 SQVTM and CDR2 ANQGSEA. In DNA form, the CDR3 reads TGCAGCGTCCGACAGGGTCGGGCCCAGCATTTT. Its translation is CSVRQGRAQHF.

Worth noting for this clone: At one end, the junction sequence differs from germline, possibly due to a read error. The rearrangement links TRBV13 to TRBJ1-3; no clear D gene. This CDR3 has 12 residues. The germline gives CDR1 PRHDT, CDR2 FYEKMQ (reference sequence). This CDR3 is CASSLRRTALGF. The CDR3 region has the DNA TGTGCCAGCAGCCTAAGAAGGACTGCCCTGGGTTTT.

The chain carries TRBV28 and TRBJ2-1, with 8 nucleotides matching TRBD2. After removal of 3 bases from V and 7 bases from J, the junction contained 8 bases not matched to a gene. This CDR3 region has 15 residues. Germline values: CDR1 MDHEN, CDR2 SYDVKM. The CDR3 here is CASSFGGLVGNEQFF. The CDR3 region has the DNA TGTGCCAGCAGTTTTGGGGGACTAGTGGGTAATGAGCAGTTCTTC.

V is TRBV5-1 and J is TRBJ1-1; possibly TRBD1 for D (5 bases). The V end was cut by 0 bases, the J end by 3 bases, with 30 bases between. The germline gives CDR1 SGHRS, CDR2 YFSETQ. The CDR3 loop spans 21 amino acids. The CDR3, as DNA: TGCGCCAGCAGCTTGGTGGCTTCTGGAGTCAGGGTCTTGATTTCGGACACTGAAGCTTTCTTT. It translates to CASSLVASGVRVLISDTEAFF.

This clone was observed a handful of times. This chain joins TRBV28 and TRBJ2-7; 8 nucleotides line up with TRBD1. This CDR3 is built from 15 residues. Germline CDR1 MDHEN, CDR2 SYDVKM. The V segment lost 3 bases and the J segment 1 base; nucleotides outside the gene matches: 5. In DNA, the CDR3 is TGTGCCAGCAGTTTGGGCAGGGGGCTGTCCTACGAGCAGTACTTC. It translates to CASSLGRGLSYEQYF.

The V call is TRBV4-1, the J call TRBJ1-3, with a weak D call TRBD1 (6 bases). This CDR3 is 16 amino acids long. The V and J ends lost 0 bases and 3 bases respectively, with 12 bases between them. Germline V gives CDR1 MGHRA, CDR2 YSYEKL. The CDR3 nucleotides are TGCGCCAGCAGCCAAGATGGGGGGGGCTTTGGAAACACCATATATTTT. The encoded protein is CASSQDGGGFGNTIYF.

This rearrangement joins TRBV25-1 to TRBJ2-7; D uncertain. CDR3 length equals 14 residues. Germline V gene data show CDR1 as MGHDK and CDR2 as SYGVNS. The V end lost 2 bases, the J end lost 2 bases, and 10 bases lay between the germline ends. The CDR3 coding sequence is TGTGCCAGCAGTGAAGTAAGCGAGACCTACGAGCAGTACTTC. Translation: CASSEVSETYEQYF.

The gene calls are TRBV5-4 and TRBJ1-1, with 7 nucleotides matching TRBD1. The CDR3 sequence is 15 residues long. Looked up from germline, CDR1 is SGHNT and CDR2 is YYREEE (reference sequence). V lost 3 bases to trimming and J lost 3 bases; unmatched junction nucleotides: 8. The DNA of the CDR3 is TGTGCCAGCAGCTATTACCGGGACAGAGACACTGAAGCTTTCTTT. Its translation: CASSYYRDRDTEAFF.

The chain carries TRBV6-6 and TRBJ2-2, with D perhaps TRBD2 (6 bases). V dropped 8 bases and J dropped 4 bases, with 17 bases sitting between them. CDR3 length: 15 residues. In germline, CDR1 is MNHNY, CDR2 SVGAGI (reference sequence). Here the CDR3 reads CASGPSGSITGELFF. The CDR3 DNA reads TGTGCCAGCGGCCCCTCCGGGAGTATCACCGGGGAGCTGTTTTTT.

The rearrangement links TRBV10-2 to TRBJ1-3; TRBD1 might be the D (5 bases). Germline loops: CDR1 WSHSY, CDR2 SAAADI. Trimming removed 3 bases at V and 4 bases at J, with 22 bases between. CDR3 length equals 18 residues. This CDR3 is CASSDPPTMGEAGNTIYF. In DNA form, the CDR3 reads TGCGCCAGCAGTGATCCGCCCACAATGGGGGAGGCGGGAAACACCATATATTTT.

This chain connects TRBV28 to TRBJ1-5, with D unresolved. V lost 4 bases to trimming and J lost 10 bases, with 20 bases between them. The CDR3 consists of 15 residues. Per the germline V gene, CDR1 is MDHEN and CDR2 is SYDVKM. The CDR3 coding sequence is TGTGCCAGCAGTTCCGCCTCGCGTCGCCAAGTACCCCAGCATTTT. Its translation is CASSSASRRQVPQHF.

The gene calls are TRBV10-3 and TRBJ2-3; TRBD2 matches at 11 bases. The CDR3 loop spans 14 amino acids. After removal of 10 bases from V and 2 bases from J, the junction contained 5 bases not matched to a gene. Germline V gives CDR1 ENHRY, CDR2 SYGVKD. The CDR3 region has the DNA TGTGCCACTGGGACTAGCGGATCCACAGATACGCAGTATTTT. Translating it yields CATGTSGSTDTQYF.

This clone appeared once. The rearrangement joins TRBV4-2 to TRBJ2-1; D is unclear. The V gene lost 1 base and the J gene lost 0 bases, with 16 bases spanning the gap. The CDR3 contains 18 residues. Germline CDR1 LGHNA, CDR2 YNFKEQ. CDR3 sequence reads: CASSQGRDSASSYNEQFF. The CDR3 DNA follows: TGTGCCAGCAGCCAAGGGCGAGACTCCGCGAGCTCCTACAATGAGCAGTTCTTC.

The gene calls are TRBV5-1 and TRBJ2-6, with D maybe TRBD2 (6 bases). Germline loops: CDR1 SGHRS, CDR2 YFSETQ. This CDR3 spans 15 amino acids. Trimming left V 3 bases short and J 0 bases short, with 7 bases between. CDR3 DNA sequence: TGCGCCAGCAGCTCCGGGGGCTCTGGGGCCAACGTCCTGACTTTC. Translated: CASSSGGSGANVLTF.

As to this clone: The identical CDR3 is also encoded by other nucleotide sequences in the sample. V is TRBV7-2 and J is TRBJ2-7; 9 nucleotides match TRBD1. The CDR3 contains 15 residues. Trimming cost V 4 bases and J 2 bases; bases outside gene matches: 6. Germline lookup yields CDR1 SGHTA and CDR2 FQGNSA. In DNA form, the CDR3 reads TGTGCCAGCAGCTCCACAGGGGGCAGCCCCTACGAGCAGTACTTC. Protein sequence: CASSSTGGSPYEQYF.

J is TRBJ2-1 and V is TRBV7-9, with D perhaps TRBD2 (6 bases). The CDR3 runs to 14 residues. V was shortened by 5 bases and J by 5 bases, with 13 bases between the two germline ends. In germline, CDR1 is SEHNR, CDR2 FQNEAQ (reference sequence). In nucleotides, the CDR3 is TGTGCCAGCAGCCACAACTCGGGGGACAATGAGCAGTTCTTC. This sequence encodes CASSHNSGDNEQFF.

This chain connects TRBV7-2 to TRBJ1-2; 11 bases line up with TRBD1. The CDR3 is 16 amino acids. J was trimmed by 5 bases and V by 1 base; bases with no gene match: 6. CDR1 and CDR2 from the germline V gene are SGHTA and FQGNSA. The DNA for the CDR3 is TGTGCCAGCAGCTTAGACGGGACAGGGGGGGGGTATGGCTACACCTTC. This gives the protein CASSLDGTGGGYGYTF.

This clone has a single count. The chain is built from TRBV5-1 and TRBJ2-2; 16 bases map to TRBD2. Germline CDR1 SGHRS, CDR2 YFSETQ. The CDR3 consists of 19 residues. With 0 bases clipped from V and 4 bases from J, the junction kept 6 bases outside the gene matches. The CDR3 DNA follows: TGCGCCAGCAGCTTGGCGGGACTAGCGGGAGGGCCAACCACCGGGGAGCTGTTTTTT. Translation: CASSLAGLAGGPTTGELFF.

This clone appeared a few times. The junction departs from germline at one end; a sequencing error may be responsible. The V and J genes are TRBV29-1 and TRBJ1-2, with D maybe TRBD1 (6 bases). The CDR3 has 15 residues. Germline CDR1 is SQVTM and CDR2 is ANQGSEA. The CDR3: CSVEGTPQSPYGYTF. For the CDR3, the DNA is TGCAGCGTGGAAGGGACACCACAATCCCCCTATGGCTACACCTTC. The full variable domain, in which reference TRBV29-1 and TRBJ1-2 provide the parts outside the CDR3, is SAVISQKPSRDICQRGTSLTIQCQVDSQVTMMFWYRQQPGQSLTLIATANQGSEATYESGFVIDKFPISRPNLTFSTLTVSNMSPEDSSIYLCSVEGTPQSPYGYTFGSGTRLTVV.

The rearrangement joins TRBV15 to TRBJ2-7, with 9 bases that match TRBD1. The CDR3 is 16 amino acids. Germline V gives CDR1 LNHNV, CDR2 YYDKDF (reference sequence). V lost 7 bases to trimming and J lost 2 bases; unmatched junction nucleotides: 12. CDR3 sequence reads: CATNQPKQGAPYEQYF. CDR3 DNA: TGTGCCACCAACCAGCCGAAACAGGGGGCTCCCTACGAGCAGTACTTC.

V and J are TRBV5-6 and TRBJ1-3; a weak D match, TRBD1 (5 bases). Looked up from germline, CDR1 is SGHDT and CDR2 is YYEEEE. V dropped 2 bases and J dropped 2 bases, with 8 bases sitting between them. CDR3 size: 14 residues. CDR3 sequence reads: CASSFQGAGNTIYF. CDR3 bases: TGTGCCAGCAGCTTTCAAGGGGCTGGAAACACCATATATTTT.